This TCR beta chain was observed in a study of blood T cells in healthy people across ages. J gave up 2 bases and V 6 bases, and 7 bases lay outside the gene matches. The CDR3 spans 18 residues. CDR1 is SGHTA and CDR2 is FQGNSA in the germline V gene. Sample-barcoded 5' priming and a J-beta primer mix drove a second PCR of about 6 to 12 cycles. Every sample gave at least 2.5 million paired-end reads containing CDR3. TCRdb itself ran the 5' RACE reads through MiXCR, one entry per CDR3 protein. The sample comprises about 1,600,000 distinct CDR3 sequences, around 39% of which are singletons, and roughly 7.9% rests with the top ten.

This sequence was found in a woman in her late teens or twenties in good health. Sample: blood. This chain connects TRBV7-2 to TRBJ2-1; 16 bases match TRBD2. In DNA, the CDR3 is TGTGCCAGCAGACTAACCGGGACTAGCGGGAGGGCCTACAATGAGCAGTTCTTC. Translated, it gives CASRLTGTSGRAYNEQFF.